This entry describes one TCR beta chain. Its specificity is not known. TCRdb analysed the 5' RACE reads with MiXCR anew, one entry per CDR3 protein. The repertoire consists of roughly 400,000 distinct CDR3 sequences, with 16% occurring once and the leading ten covering 20% to 25%. With 10 bases clipped from V and 1 base from J, the junction kept 15 bases outside the gene matches. The CDR3 totals 17 residues. CDR1 and CDR2 (germline): LNHDA, SQIVND (reference sequence). This specimen belongs to a study of T-cell memory formation after mild COVID-19. Findings of the study overall: Clones that contracted from day 15 to 85 had balanced CD4/CD8; later expanders were CD4+ biased.

The sequenced sample was PBMCs or a T cell subset sorted from them (not recorded which). The chain joins TRBV19 to TRBJ1-5, with TRBD1 matching over 8 bases. This TCR was recovered from a man aged 18 to 29 who had mild COVID-19 (a few samples of this study predate the infection). Cell type and time point are not known. The CDR3 coding sequence is TGTGCCACCGCAGGATCTCAACAGGGGGAGAGCAATCAGCCCCAGCATTTT. It codes for CATAGSQQGESNQPQHF.